The rows below give T cell receptor beta chains drawn from one sample of a study of naive and memory T cell subsets. TCRdb redid the calling of the UMI-ligation and nested PCR reads with MiXCR, one entry per CDR3 protein. This table holds over 130,000 distinct CDR3 sequences, roughly a fifth found once. Sequencing was carried out using naive CD8+ T cells from blood. The origin of the receptors is a human donor in good health. CDR3s include the opening cysteine and the closing phenylalanine or tryptophan. The order of the fields is J gene, D gene, clone size, V gene, CDR3 DNA, CDR3 protein. A D gene is named only where the DNA matches it firmly. Clone size is stated in some rows and not others, as once, few, many or a class when expanded.

TRBJ2-7 NA few TRBV20-1 TGCAGTGCTAGAGGGGTAGCGGCCTACGAGCAGTACTTC CSARGVAAYEQYF
TRBJ2-1 TRBD2 few TRBV6-1 TGTGCCGGCCGATGGGGGGGTGAGCAGTTCTTC CAGRWGGEQFF
TRBJ2-1 NA few TRBV27 TGTGCCAGCAGTTTACTAGCTAGTTTCGATGAGCAGTTCTTC CASSLLASFDEQFF
TRBJ2-7 NA few TRBV28 TGTGCCAGCAGTTTGCCCGTTCTCGAGGAGCAGTACTTC CASSLPVLEEQYF
TRBJ2-2 TRBD1 few TRBV24-1 TGTGCCACCAGTGACCGGCCCGGGACAGGGGCGAACACCGGGGAGCTGTTTTTT CATSDRPGTGANTGELFF
TRBJ1-1 NA many TRBV6-6 TGTGCCAGCAGTCCACCACCTTTGGCGTGGAGGGACACTGAAGCTTTCTTT CASSPPPLAWRDTEAFF
TRBJ2-5 NA NA TRBV14 TGTGCCAGCAGCCAAGACCGCCAGGCACAGGGTGAGGTCCAAGAGACCCAGTACTTC CASSQDRQAQGEVQETQYF
TRBJ1-6 NA many TRBV6-1 TGTGCCAGCAGTACCGGACAGCCCCTTCAATATAATTCACCCCTCCACTTT CASSTGQPLQYNSPLHF
TRBJ1-1 NA NA TRBV7-9 TGTGCCAGCAGCTCCACAGGGATCTTGAACACTGAAGCTTTCTTT CASSSTGILNTEAFF
TRBJ1-1 NA few TRBV5-1 TGCGCCAGCAGCAGGGGACCAGGGACTGAAGCTTTCTTT CASSRGPGTEAFF
TRBJ1-4 NA NA TRBV9 TGTGCCAGCAGCGCCGGATCAGGGACTGCAACTAATGAAAAACTGTTTTTT CASSAGSGTATNEKLFF
TRBJ1-1 NA few TRBV6-2/TRBV6-3 TGTGCCAGCGAACTAGGGGCTGAAGCTTTCTTT CASELGAEAFF
TRBJ2-7 TRBD1 NA TRBV28 TGTGCCAGCAGTCCGGACAGGGGGCTCTACGAGCAGTACTTC CASSPDRGLYEQYF
TRBJ2-1 TRBD2 NA TRBV27 TGTGCCAGCAGTTTATTTGGGACTAGCGGGAGTGCCAATGAGCAGTTCTTC CASSLFGTSGSANEQFF
TRBJ2-7 NA NA TRBV6-2/TRBV6-3 TGTGCCAGCAGTTACTCGATCCGCGAGCAGTACTTC CASSYSIREQYF
TRBJ2-1 TRBD2 few TRBV6-2/TRBV6-3 TGTGCCAGCAGGGGAGGGCTAGCGGGGACCTACAATGAGCAGTTCTTC CASRGGLAGTYNEQFF
TRBJ2-1 NA NA TRBV5-1 TGCGCCAGCAGAGTAGGCAACAATGAGCAGTTCTTC CASRVGNNEQFF
TRBJ2-7 TRBD2 few TRBV12-3/TRBV12-4 TGTGCCAGCAGTTTCCCCGCTAGCGGGAGGCACGAGCAGTACTTC CASSFPASGRHEQYF
TRBJ2-7 TRBD1 NA TRBV6-5 TGTGCCAGCAGTTACGCGGGACAGGGTTACGAGCAGTACTTC CASSYAGQGYEQYF
TRBJ2-1 NA few TRBV7-8 TGTGCCAGCAGCTTAGTTATTGAATGGCTCCACTACAATGAGCAGTTCTTC CASSLVIEWLHYNEQFF
TRBJ1-5 NA many TRBV7-6 TGTGCCAGCAGCCCCGGTGGGGGTGGCAATCAGCCCCAGCATTTT CASSPGGGGNQPQHF
TRBJ2-7 NA NA TRBV10-3 TGTGCCATCAGTGACGGGGGCGAGCAGTACTTC CAISDGGEQYF
TRBJ2-7 NA few TRBV13 TGTGCCAGCAGCGAAACGGGCGAGCAGTACTTC CASSETGEQYF
TRBJ2-3 NA NA TRBV12-3/TRBV12-4 TGTGCCAGCAGTGGGGATGCGGGGACACAAAATACGCAGTATTTT CASSGDAGTQNTQYF
TRBJ2-1 NA few TRBV9 TGTGCCAGCAGCCCGGAGAATGAGCAGTTCTTC CASSPENEQFF
TRBJ1-2 TRBD1 NA TRBV5-5 TGTGCCAGCAGCTCCTCGGACAGGATTTCTAACTATGGCTACACCTTC CASSSSDRISNYGYTF
TRBJ1-2 NA few TRBV4-1 TGCGCCAGCAGCCAAGCAGGGAACTATGGCTACACCTTC CASSQAGNYGYTF
TRBJ1-1 NA few TRBV5-5 TGTGCCAGCAGCTTGGACTGGACAGAGAACACTGAAGCTTTCTTT CASSLDWTENTEAFF
TRBJ2-5 TRBD2 few TRBV28 TGTGCCAGCAGTGGGGGGACTAGCGGGAACGCCTTGAGGGAGACCCAGTACTTC CASSGGTSGNALRETQYF
TRBJ2-7 NA NA TRBV20-1 TGCAGTGCTAGAGATTTGGCACCGGATGGACGCGACGAGCAGTACTTC CSARDLAPDGRDEQYF
TRBJ2-1 NA NA TRBV27 TGTGCCAGTACCCCGACCGGAGGCTCCTACAATGAGCAGTTCTTC CASTPTGGSYNEQFF
TRBJ1-1 TRBD1 NA TRBV6-2/TRBV6-3 TGTGCCAGCAAATACGACAGGGGAAGGAGGGACACTGAAGCTTTCTTT CASKYDRGRRDTEAFF
TRBJ2-7 TRBD1 NA TRBV27 TGTGCCAGCAGTTTATGGGGGACAGGGGTCCCCTACGAGCAGTACTTC CASSLWGTGVPYEQYF
TRBJ2-4 NA NA TRBV4-1 TGCGCCAGCAGCCAAGAGGCCCTACGGCTTCCCAAAAACATTCAGTACTTC CASSQEALRLPKNIQYF
TRBJ2-7 TRBD1 NA TRBV7-9 TGTGCCAGCAGCATCGGACAGGTTGACGAGCAGTACTTC CASSIGQVDEQYF
TRBJ2-1 NA few TRBV5-1 TGCGCCAGCAGCTTGGCCCCAGGGGTATACAATGAGCAGTTCTTC CASSLAPGVYNEQFF
TRBJ2-6 NA many TRBV20-1 TGCAGTGCCAACCGGCCCACCATCTCTGGGGCCAACGTCCTGACTTTC CSANRPTISGANVLTF
TRBJ2-3 NA NA TRBV5-1 TGCGCCAGCAGCTTGGGGACAGCTTACACAGATACGCAGTATTTT CASSLGTAYTDTQYF
TRBJ1-1 TRBD1 few TRBV28 TGTGCCAGCAGCTGGGGACAGGTTAACACTGAAGCTTTCTTT CASSWGQVNTEAFF
TRBJ2-3 NA few TRBV6-5 TGTGCCAGCAGCCCCTCTTCGGGGGATACGCAGTATTTT CASSPSSGDTQYF